These 11 T cell receptor beta chains came from one sample sequenced in a study of blood T cell repertoires in COVID-19. Method: immunoSEQ multiplex PCR; TCRdb's copy keeps in-frame clones and lacks some. The sample includes about 54,000 clones, 84% of them seen just once. Input material: peripheral blood. All receptors come from a man aged 50 or older with acute or convalescent COVID-19.

With regard to this clone: The same CDR3 is also encoded by other DNA sequences in this sample. The chain is built from TRBV27 and TRBJ1-2; possible D gene TRBD1, 5 bases. V was cut by 3 bases and J by 1 base, with 6 bases left in between. Germline CDR1 MNHEY, CDR2 SMNVEV (reference sequence). This CDR3 has 13 residues. The CDR3 DNA is TGTGCCAGCAGTTTGACAGTTAACTATGGCTACACCTTC. This encodes CASSLTVNYGYTF.

This chain joins TRBV5-1 and TRBJ1-6; 8 bases match TRBD1. This CDR3 comprises 15 residues. With V trimmed by 3 bases and J by 5 bases, 4 bases remained unmatched. Germline-derived CDR1 and CDR2 are SGHRS and YFSETQ. CDR3 residues: CASSWTGNDNSPLHF. As DNA, the CDR3 is TGCGCCAGCAGCTGGACAGGGAATGATAATTCACCCCTCCACTTT.

This clone was seen just once. The V call is TRBV6-5, the J call TRBJ2-1; 10 bases are shared with TRBD2. Germline CDR1 and CDR2: MNHEY and SVGAGI. Trimming removed 8 bases from V and 10 bases from J; junction bases left unmatched: 14. This CDR3 has 15 residues. CDR3 DNA: TGTGCCAGCCGCTTTCTAGCGGGAGAAGTCTACGAGCAGTTCTTC. Protein: CASRFLAGEVYEQFF.

The chain is built from TRBV6-5 and TRBJ1-1; D is unclear. V lost 8 bases and J lost 1, with 5 bases in between. Germline assignment: CDR1 MNHEY and CDR2 SVGAGI. The CDR3 is 11 residues long. The CDR3 DNA follows: TGTGCCAGCCAGGAGAACACTGAAGCTTTCTTT. It specifies CASQENTEAFF.

The chain carries TRBV25-1 and TRBJ2-3, with TRBD2 matching over 11 bases. Losses at the gene ends were 1 base for V and 6 bases for J; bases not matched to a gene: 9. The germline CDR1 and CDR2 sequences are MGHDK and SYGVNS. The CDR3 is 17 amino acids. CDR3 amino acids: CASSECTSGGLVDTQYF. Here the CDR3 DNA reads TGTGCCAGCAGTGAATGTACTAGCGGGGGTTTAGTGGATACGCAGTATTTT.

The V gene is TRBV28, the J gene TRBJ2-3; 8 bases match TRBD1. V gave up 5 bases and J gave up 1 base; unmatched junction bases: 5. Germline CDR1 and CDR2: MDHEN and SYDVKM. The CDR3 loop spans 15 amino acids. CDR3 residues: CASSQQGDGTDTQYF. CDR3 DNA sequence: TGTGCCAGCAGTCAACAGGGGGACGGCACAGATACGCAGTATTTT.

This chain links TRBV7-9 with TRBJ2-1; 7 nucleotides line up with TRBD1. This CDR3 region has 12 residues. CDR1 is SEHNR and CDR2 is FQNEAQ in the germline V gene (reference sequence). V dropped 5 bases and J dropped 8; count of bases not matched to a gene: 3. The CDR3 bases are TGTGCCAGCAGCCCGACAGGGCATGAGCAGTTCTTC. Translated: CASSPTGHEQFF.

This clone has more than one count but fewer than ten. The chain couples TRBV6-5 to TRBJ1-4; D is possibly TRBD1 (5 bases). Germline CDR1 and CDR2: MNHEY and SVGAGI. The CDR3 is made up of 14 amino acids. Trimming removed 5 bases from V and 0 bases from J, with 7 bases in between. Here the CDR3 DNA reads TGTGCCAGCAGTCCGACAGCAACTAATGAAAAACTGTTTTTT. It specifies CASSPTATNEKLFF.

The chain recombines TRBV7-7 with TRBJ2-3, with D unresolved. Germline CDR1 reads SSHAT; CDR2 reads FNYEAQ (reference sequence). The CDR3 spans 14 residues. The V end lost 5 bases, the J end lost 3 bases, and 12 bases lay between the germline ends. This CDR3 reads CASSPSTQTDTQYF. The CDR3 DNA sequence: TGTGCCAGCAGCCCCTCGACTCAAACAGATACGCAGTATTTT.

The genes are TRBV18 and TRBJ1-6; tentative D call: TRBD1 (5 bases). There are 15 residues in the CDR3. Trimming left V 3 bases short and J 7 bases short, with 13 bases between. CDR1 and CDR2 from the germline V gene are KGHSH and LQKENI. The CDR3 loop reads CASSPQGYGNSPLHF. In DNA form, the CDR3 reads TGTGCCAGCTCACCCCAGGGATATGGGAATTCACCCCTCCACTTT.

The chain links TRBV6-5 to TRBJ2-1; possible D gene TRBD2, 6 bases. Trimming removed 6 bases from V and 3 bases from J, with 15 bases in between. The CDR3 is 15 residues long. Germline-derived CDR1 and CDR2 are MNHEY and SVGAGI. The CDR3 DNA follows: TGTGCCAGCAGGTTCGGGGACTCCAGCTACAATGAGCAGTTCTTC. It encodes CASRFGDSSYNEQFF.